This T cell receptor beta chain was sequenced during a study of cytomegalovirus exposure and HLA in healthy donors. Trimming left V 7 bases short and J 4 bases short, with 8 bases between. Germline CDR1 and CDR2: GTSNPN and SVGIG (reference sequence). The CDR3 is made up of 11 amino acids. Both 60 Vbeta primers and 13 Jbeta primers went into the PCR. Profiling relied on immunoSEQ multiplex PCR, and the TCRdb table lists in-frame clones only, not all of them. Among around 100,000 clones listed, more than 75% were seen once. The TCR comes from a woman aged 18 to 35 in good health and CMV-seropositive. The sequenced sample consisted of PBMCs. The chain joins TRBV30 to TRBJ1-3; D gene uncertain. The CDR3: CAFKSGNTIYF. The CDR3 nucleotides read TGTGCCTTCAAGAGCGGAAACACCATATATTTT.